The rows below give T cell receptor beta chains drawn from one sample of a study of shared clonotypes between healthy human individuals. Libraries were prepared by immunoSEQ multiplex PCR; TCRdb keeps only in-frame clonotypes and omits some of them. Found here are nearly 600,000 clones, roughly 95% of them singletons; the top ten hold less than 0.13%. Sequencing was done on a sample of naive CD8+ T cells sorted from blood. These receptors were obtained from a woman in her twenties or thirties in good health. Each CDR3 is given with its conserved first and last residue. A D gene is named only where the DNA matches it firmly. The size entry is marked missing in some rows and otherwise reads once, few, many or a size class.

CDR3 length	J gene	D gene	clone size	V gene	CDR3 protein	CDR3 DNA
11	TRBJ2-1	NA	NA	TRBV7-6	CASSLAHEQFF	TGTGCCAGCAGCTTAGCGCATGAGCAGTTCTTC
13	TRBJ2-1	TRBD1	NA	TRBV10-1	CASSGQGTAEQFF	TGCGCCAGCAGTGGACAGGGAACGGCTGAGCAGTTCTTC
15	TRBJ2-2	NA	NA	TRBV6-5	CASSYRGLDTGELFF	TGTGCCAGCAGTTACAGGGGTCTGGACACCGGGGAGCTGTTTTTT
16	TRBJ2-7	TRBD2	NA	TRBV5-4	CASSLFSGRANYEQYF	TGTGCCAGCAGCTTATTTAGCGGGAGGGCGAACTACGAGCAGTACTTC
14	TRBJ2-1	NA	once	TRBV29-1	CSVESGSSYNEQFF	TGCAGCGTTGAAAGTGGCAGCTCCTACAATGAGCAGTTCTTC
14	TRBJ2-2	NA	NA	TRBV6-5	CASNHYRNTGELFF	TGTGCCAGCAATCACTACAGGAACACCGGGGAGCTGTTTTTT
16	TRBJ2-1	TRBD2	NA	TRBV27	CASSPGWDYRSREQFF	TGTGCCAGCAGCCCTGGTTGGGACTATCGATCGAGGGAGCAGTTCTTC
14	TRBJ1-1	NA	NA	TRBV21-1	CASSNLSGDTEAFF	TGTGCCAGCAGCAATTTATCAGGGGACACTGAAGCTTTCTTT
16	TRBJ2-5	TRBD2	NA	TRBV28	CASRSLAGDYQETQYF	TGTGCCAGCAGGTCACTAGCGGGAGATTACCAAGAGACCCAGTACTTC
11	TRBJ1-4	NA	NA	TRBV30	CAWSVGEKLFF	TGTGCCTGGAGTGTAGGGGAAAAACTGTTTTTT
13	TRBJ2-7	NA	NA	TRBV13	CASTPASSYEQYF	TGTGCCAGCACGCCGGCGAGTAGCTACGAGCAGTACTTC
12	TRBJ1-5	NA	NA	TRBV5-8	CASSLVNQPQHF	TGTGCCAGCAGCTTGGTAAATCAGCCCCAGCATTTT
14	TRBJ2-7	NA	once	TRBV28	CASSFQGSSYEQYF	TGTGCCAGCAGTTTTCAAGGGAGCTCCTACGAGCAGTACTTC
13	TRBJ1-2	NA	NA	TRBV5-8	CASSLMEGAGYTF	TGTGCCAGCAGCTTGATGGAGGGCGCAGGCTACACCTTC
14	TRBJ2-3	NA	NA	TRBV4-1	CASSPGSRADTQYF	TGCGCCAGCAGCCCCGGGTCTCGCGCCGATACGCAGTATTTT
12	TRBJ2-7	TRBD2	NA	TRBV30	CAWTSGVYEQYF	TGTGCCTGGACTAGCGGGGTGTACGAGCAGTACTTC
16	TRBJ2-2	TRBD2	NA	TRBV19	CASSMPSGRHTGELFF	TGTGCCAGTAGTATGCCTAGCGGGAGGCACACCGGGGAGCTGTTTTTT
14	TRBJ2-1	TRBD1	once	TRBV27	CASSLDRLYNEQFF	TGTGCCAGCAGTTTGGACAGGCTATACAATGAGCAGTTCTTC
15	TRBJ2-3	NA	NA	TRBV6-5	CASSYSSESTDTQYF	TGTGCCAGCAGTTACTCTTCGGAATCCACAGATACGCAGTATTTT
12	TRBJ2-7	NA	NA	TRBV28	CATQTDFYEQYF	TGTGCCACCCAGACAGACTTCTACGAGCAGTACTTC
13	TRBJ1-2	NA	NA	TRBV19	CASSTWATGGYTF	TGTGCCAGTAGTACGTGGGCCACAGGGGGCTACACCTTC
18	TRBJ2-7	TRBD2	NA	TRBV4-1	CASSQDPPTSGLSYEQYF	TGCGCCAGCAGCCAAGATCCCCCGACTAGCGGGTTATCATACGAGCAGTACTTC
14	TRBJ2-7	NA	NA	TRBV11-2	CASSPPQGPLEQYF	TGTGCCAGCAGTCCCCCCCAGGGGCCCCTCGAGCAGTACTTC
21	TRBJ2-4	NA	NA	TRBV21-1	CASSKGTPGPTSALAKNIQYF	TGTGCCAGCAGCAAAGGAACCCCGGGACCAACCTCTGCATTAGCCAAAAACATTCAGTACTTC
16	TRBJ2-1	TRBD1	NA	TRBV13	CASSLNRDRGNNEQFF	TGTGCCAGCAGCTTAAATCGGGACAGGGGGAACAATGAGCAGTTCTTC